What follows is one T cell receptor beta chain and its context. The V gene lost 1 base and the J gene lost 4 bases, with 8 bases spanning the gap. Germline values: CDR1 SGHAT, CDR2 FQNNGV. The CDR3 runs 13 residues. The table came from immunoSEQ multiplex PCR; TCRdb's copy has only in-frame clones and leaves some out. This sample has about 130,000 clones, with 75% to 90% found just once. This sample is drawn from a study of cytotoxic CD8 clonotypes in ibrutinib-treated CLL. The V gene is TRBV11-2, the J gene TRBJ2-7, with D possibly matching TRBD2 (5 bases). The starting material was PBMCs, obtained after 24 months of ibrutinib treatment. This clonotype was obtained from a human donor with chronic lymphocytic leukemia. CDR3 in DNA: TGTGCCAGCAGCTTAGTACGCGGGTACGAGCAGTACTTC. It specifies CASSLVRGYEQYF.